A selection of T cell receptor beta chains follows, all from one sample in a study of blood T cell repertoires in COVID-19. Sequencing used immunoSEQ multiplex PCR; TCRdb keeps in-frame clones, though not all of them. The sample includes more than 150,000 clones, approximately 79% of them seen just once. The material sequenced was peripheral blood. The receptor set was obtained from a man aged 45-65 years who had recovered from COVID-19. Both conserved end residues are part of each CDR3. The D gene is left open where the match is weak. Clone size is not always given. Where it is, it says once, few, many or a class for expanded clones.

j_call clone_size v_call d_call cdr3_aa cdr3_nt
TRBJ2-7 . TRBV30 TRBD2 CAWSVEREVHEQYF TGTGCCTGGAGTGTAGAGCGGGAGGTCCACGAGCAGTACTTC
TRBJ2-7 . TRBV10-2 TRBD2 CASSESGRGEQYF TGCGCCAGCAGTGAGAGCGGGAGGGGCGAGCAGTACTTC
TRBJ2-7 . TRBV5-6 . CASSSQGFYEQYF TGTGCCAGCAGCTCCCAGGGTTTCTACGAGCAGTACTTC
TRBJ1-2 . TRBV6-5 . CASSYTLEDGYTF TGTGCCAGCAGTTATACTCTCGAAGATGGCTACACCTTC
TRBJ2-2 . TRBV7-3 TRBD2 CASSLTGTSGSRAGELFF TGTGCCAGCAGCTTAACGGGGACTAGCGGGAGTAGGGCCGGGGAGCTGTTTTTT
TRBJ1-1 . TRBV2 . CASLAEAFF TGTGCCAGCCTAGCTGAAGCTTTCTTT
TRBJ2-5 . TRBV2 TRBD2 CASSVERGNQETQYF TGTGCCAGCAGTGTCGAGCGGGGAAACCAAGAGACCCAGTACTTC
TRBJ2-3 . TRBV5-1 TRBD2 CASSLLAGAVDTQYF TGCGCCAGCAGCTTACTAGCGGGAGCCGTAGATACGCAGTATTTT
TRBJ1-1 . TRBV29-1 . CSVEGAGGPNTEAFF TGCAGCGTAGAAGGGGCTGGGGGCCCGAACACTGAAGCTTTCTTT
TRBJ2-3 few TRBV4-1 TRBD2 CASSQREGTDTQYF TGCGCCAGCAGCCAGCGGGAGGGCACAGATACGCAGTATTTT
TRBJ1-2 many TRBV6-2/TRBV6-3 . CASSPGPVGYTF TGTGCCAGCAGCCCTGGGCCCGTGGGCTACACCTTC
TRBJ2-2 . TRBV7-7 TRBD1 CASSLESGQGNTGELFF TGTGCCAGCAGCTTAGAATCAGGACAGGGTAACACCGGGGAGCTGTTTTTT
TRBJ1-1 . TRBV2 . CASGLRNTEAFF TGTGCCAGCGGACTCCGGAACACTGAAGCTTTCTTT
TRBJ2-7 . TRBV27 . CASSRLGPQDLQYF TGTGCCAGCAGTCGCTTGGGTCCGCAGGATCTGCAGTACTTC
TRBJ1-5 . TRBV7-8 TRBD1 CASSPRQGGQPQHF TGTGCCAGCAGCCCCAGACAGGGTGGCCAGCCCCAGCATTTT
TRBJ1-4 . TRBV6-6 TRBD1 CASSLQGHGTNEKLFF TGTGCCAGCAGTTTACAGGGGCATGGAACTAATGAAAAACTGTTTTTT
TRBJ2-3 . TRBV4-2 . CASSHIDTDTQYF TGTGCCAGCAGCCATATAGACACAGATACGCAGTATTTT
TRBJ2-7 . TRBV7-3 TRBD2 CASSLIAGGFLEQYF TGTGCCAGCAGCTTAATTGCGGGAGGCTTCCTGGAGCAGTACTTC
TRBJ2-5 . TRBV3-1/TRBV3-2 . CASSQDPVFQETQYF TGTGCCAGCAGCCAAGATCCCGTGTTCCAAGAGACCCAGTACTTC
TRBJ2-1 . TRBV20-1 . CSASGPSDEQFF TGCAGTGCTAGTGGTCCCTCCGATGAGCAGTTCTTC
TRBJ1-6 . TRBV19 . CASRSQGVGPLHF TGTGCCAGTCGCTCACAGGGTGTCGGACCCCTCCACTTT
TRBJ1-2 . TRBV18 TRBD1 CASSPPGQGLLGYGYTF TGTGCCAGCTCACCACCGGGACAGGGTCTCTTAGGCTATGGCTACACCTTC
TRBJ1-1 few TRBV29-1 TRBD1 CSVRTGGTEAFF TGCAGCGTCCGGACAGGGGGCACTGAAGCTTTCTTT
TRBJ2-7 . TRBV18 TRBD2 CASSPGTSGSYEQYF TGTGCCAGCTCACCAGGGACTAGCGGCTCCTACGAGCAGTACTTC
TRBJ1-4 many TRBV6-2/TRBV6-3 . CASSYPTASNEKLFF TGTGCCAGCAGTTACCCGACAGCTTCTAATGAAAAACTGTTTTTT
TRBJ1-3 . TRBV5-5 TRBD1 CASSFRDRGLSSGNTIYF TGTGCCAGCAGTTTTAGGGACAGGGGGCTGAGCTCTGGAAACACCATATATTTT
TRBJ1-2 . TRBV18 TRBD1 CASSPPTGRNGYTF TGTGCCAGCTCACCACCGACAGGGAGAAATGGCTACACCTTC
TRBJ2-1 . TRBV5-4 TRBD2 CASSLDSGGPHNEQFF TGTGCCAGCAGCTTGGATTCGGGAGGGCCCCACAATGAGCAGTTCTTC
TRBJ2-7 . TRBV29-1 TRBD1 CSITGTGNEQYF TGCAGCATAACCGGGACAGGGAACGAGCAGTACTTC